Shown below are 18 T cell receptor beta chains from a single sample sequenced in a study of control samples from healthy donors and cancer patients. TCRdb keeps only in-frame clones here, not all; method: immunoSEQ multiplex PCR. The data show under 150,000 clones, around 93% seen once. Sequences were obtained from PBMCs. The origin of the receptors is a man aged 50 or older with head and neck cancer.

V usage is TRBV12-3 or TRBV12-4 and J usage is TRBJ1-3; D is ambiguous. V lost 3 bases and J lost 0, with 3 bases in between. The length of the CDR3 is 13 residues. CDR3 DNA: TGTGCCAGCAGTTTTGGCTCTGGAAACACCATATATTTT. It codes for CASSFGSGNTIYF.

This rearrangement joins TRBV19 to TRBJ1-2; a possible D gene is TRBD1 (6 bases). Trimming stripped 5 bases from V and 3 bases from J, with 13 bases between. In germline, CDR1 is LNHDA, CDR2 SQIVND (reference sequence). This CDR3 is built from 14 residues. The CDR3 here is CASSHPGTYYGYTF. As DNA, the CDR3 is TGTGCCAGTAGTCATCCCGGGACATACTATGGCTACACCTTC.

Regarding this clone: At one end, the junction sequence differs from germline, possibly due to a read error. This rearrangement joins TRBV7-2 to TRBJ2-3; D gene ambiguous. This CDR3 is 12 amino acids long. Germline-derived CDR1 and CDR2 are SGHTA and FQGNSA. CDR3 in DNA: TGTGCCAGTAGCTTAGATGGGGATACGCAGTATTTT. Translation: CASSLDGDTQYF.

V usage is TRBV5-1 and J usage is TRBJ1-1; tentative D call: TRBD1 (6 bases). CDR1 is SGHRS, CDR2 YFSETQ, per germline. This CDR3 has 15 amino acids. The V end lost 1 base, the J end lost 0 bases, and 10 bases lay between the germline ends. This CDR3 reads CASSLTAGVNTEAFF. The CDR3 DNA reads as TGCGCCAGCAGCTTGACGGCAGGGGTGAACACTGAAGCTTTCTTT.

The V and J genes are TRBV3-1 (or the pseudogene TRBV3-2) and TRBJ2-1; D remains unclear. Per germline, CDR1 LGHDT and CDR2 YNNKEL (reference sequence). V was trimmed by 4 bases and J by 6 bases, leaving 4 bases between them. This CDR3 is built from 11 residues. CDR3 DNA sequence: TGTGCCAGCAGCCGGGGCAATGAGCAGTTCTTC. Its protein product is CASSRGNEQFF.

V and J are TRBV29-1 and TRBJ2-7; D is unresolved. Germline loops: CDR1 SQVTM, CDR2 ANQGSEA. V gave up 1 base and J gave up 1 base, with 8 bases separating them. The CDR3 extends over 13 amino acids. DNA of the CDR3: TGCAGCGTTGAAGTGGACCGTTCCTACGAGCAGTACTTC. This translates into CSVEVDRSYEQYF.

The chain employs TRBV7-2 and TRBJ2-5; 9 positions agree with TRBD2. The CDR3 has 18 residues. V shed 1 base and J 1 base; nucleotides not matched to a gene: 10. CDR1 is SGHTA and CDR2 is FQGNSA in the germline V gene. The CDR3 protein is CASSLGGLARGGQETQYF. CDR3 DNA: TGTGCCAGCAGCTTAGGCGGACTAGCGAGGGGGGGCCAAGAGACCCAGTACTTC.

The chain is built from TRBV19 and TRBJ1-1; D uncertain. Germline V gene data show CDR1 as LNHDA and CDR2 as SQIVND (reference sequence). V dropped 6 bases and J dropped 5 bases, with 16 bases sitting between them. This CDR3 has 14 amino acids. In DNA, the CDR3 is TGTGCCAGTAGGTTCCTCAGGCAAGGAACTGAAGCTTTCTTT. It yields the protein CASRFLRQGTEAFF. The whole variable domain, filled in from reference TRBV19 and TRBJ1-1, reads DGGITQSPKYLFRKEGQNVTLSCEQNLNHDAMYWYRQDPGQGLRLIYYSQIVNDFQKGDIAEGYSVSREKKESFPLTVTSAQKNPTAFYLCASRFLRQGTEAFFGQGTRLTVV.

This clone was seen only once. This chain links TRBV7-2 with TRBJ1-1; D may be TRBD1 (6 bases). The CDR3 runs 15 residues. Germline CDR1 and CDR2: SGHTA and FQGNSA. V dropped 1 base and J dropped 4 bases, with 13 bases sitting between them. This CDR3 reads CASSLDLRGTTEAFF. The CDR3 bases are TGTGCCAGCAGCTTAGACTTGAGGGGGACCACTGAAGCTTTCTTT.

The chain is built from TRBV28 and TRBJ1-5; D is unclear. V was shortened by 7 bases and J by 4 bases, with 14 bases between the two germline ends. Germline CDR1 MDHEN, CDR2 SYDVKM. The CDR3 is made up of 14 amino acids. The CDR3 here is CASIPNPWNQPQHF. Written as DNA, the CDR3 is TGTGCCAGCATCCCGAACCCATGGAATCAGCCCCAGCATTTT.

This chain links TRBV5-5 with TRBJ1-4, with D unresolved. CDR3 length: 14 amino acids. Germline V gene sequence: CDR1 SGHKS, CDR2 YYEKEE (reference sequence). V was shortened by 6 bases and J by 8 bases, with 17 bases between the two germline ends. The CDR3 protein is CASTRRETIEKLFF. CDR3 nucleotides: TGTGCCAGCACCCGAAGGGAAACGATCGAAAAACTGTTTTTT.

The rearrangement uses TRBV19 and TRBJ1-1; tentative D call: TRBD1 (5 bases). From germline, CDR1 is LNHDA and CDR2 SQIVND (reference sequence). V was cut by 5 bases and J by 3 bases, with 22 bases left in between. This CDR3 region has 17 residues. The CDR3 sequence is CASSRPGPRGVDTEAFF. The CDR3, as DNA: TGTGCCAGTAGTCGTCCAGGACCCCGGGGGGTGGACACTGAAGCTTTCTTT. The full variable domain, completed using reference TRBV19 and TRBJ1-1, is DGGITQSPKYLFRKEGQNVTLSCEQNLNHDAMYWYRQDPGQGLRLIYYSQIVNDFQKGDIAEGYSVSREKKESFPLTVTSAQKNPTAFYLCASSRPGPRGVDTEAFFGQGTRLTVV.

The rearrangement links TRBV9 to TRBJ2-1, with 7 bases aligning to TRBD2. Trimming cost V 0 bases and J 10 bases; bases outside gene matches: 16. The CDR3 contains 17 residues. Germline V gene lookup returns CDR1 SGDLS and CDR2 YYNGEE. The CDR3 is CASSVGSAGPLADEQFF. In DNA, the CDR3 is TGTGCCAGCAGCGTAGGATCGGCGGGTCCTCTAGCGGACGAGCAGTTCTTC.

CDR3 in DNA: TGTGCCAGCACGGTTCAGTACTTC. Translated: CASTVQYF. The chain recombines TRBV5-6 with TRBJ2-7; D is unclear. Trimming shortened V by 6 bases and J by 10 bases, and 5 bases separated the two germline ends. Germline V gene data show CDR1 as SGHDT and CDR2 as YYEEEE. The CDR3 covers 8 residues.

The chain joins TRBV13 to TRBJ2-7, with D possibly being TRBD2 (5 bases). CDR1 is PRHDT and CDR2 is FYEKMQ in the germline V gene (reference sequence). Trimming took off 0 bases at V and 2 bases at J, with 14 bases between the two ends. This CDR3 has 16 residues. In nucleotides, the CDR3 is TGTGCCAGCAGCTTAGGGGCGGACTTCGGACCCTACGAGCAGTACTTC. Its translation: CASSLGADFGPYEQYF. The whole variable domain, filled in from reference TRBV13 and TRBJ2-7, reads AAGVIQSPRHLIKEKRETATLKCYPIPRHDTVYWYQQGPGQDPQFLISFYEKMQSDKGSIPDRFSAQQFSDYHSELNMSSLELGDSALYFCASSLGADFGPYEQYFGPGTRLTVT.

The chain employs TRBV2 and TRBJ1-5; the D gene is possibly TRBD1 (5 bases). The germline gives CDR1 SNHLY, CDR2 FYNNEI. Trimming took 3 bases from V and 0 from J, leaving 12 bases between them. The CDR3 is 16 residues long. The CDR3 region is CASSEPWGVSNQPQHF. The CDR3, as DNA: TGTGCCAGCAGTGAGCCTTGGGGGGTTAGCAATCAGCCCCAGCATTTT.

The chain couples TRBV27 to TRBJ1-3; D unclear. CDR1 and CDR2 (germline): MNHEY, SMNVEV (reference sequence). V lost 3 bases to trimming and J lost 1 base, with 4 bases between them. The CDR3 has 13 amino acids. CDR3 amino acids: CASSFASGNTIYF. DNA for the CDR3: TGTGCCAGCAGTTTCGCATCTGGAAACACCATATATTTT.

This chain connects TRBV5-1 to TRBJ1-4; possibly TRBD1 for D (6 bases). With 1 base removed from V and 7 bases from J, the gap between germline ends came to 11 bases. Germline V gives CDR1 SGHRS, CDR2 YFSETQ. This CDR3 has 14 amino acids. The chain's CDR3 is CASSLKQGSEKLFF. The CDR3 DNA reads as TGCGCCAGCAGCTTGAAACAGGGTAGTGAAAAACTGTTTTTT.